This T cell receptor (beta chain) was sequenced during a study of blood T cell repertoires in COVID-19. Background on the study: Both acute and convalescent COVID-19 samples were obtained from the United States, Italy and Spain.

From germline, CDR1 is SGHVS and CDR2 FQNEAQ. The V gene lost 6 bases and the J gene lost 3 bases, with 17 bases spanning the gap. The CDR3 loop spans 16 amino acids. Authors' methods: Reference gene primer amplification in the assay estimated nucleated cell counts. Repertoires were generated with immunoSEQ multiplex PCR, while TCRdb's copy carries only in-frame clones and drops some. V, J and clone size reflect that table, while D and trimming were determined from the DNA. The sample consists of more than 100,000 clones, around 80% of them appearing once. The origin of this receptor is a woman older than 75 with acute or convalescent COVID-19. Material: peripheral blood. The rearrangement joins TRBV7-8 to TRBJ2-2; D may be TRBD2 (7 bases). The CDR3 spells CASRPRGGPHTGELFF. The CDR3 nucleotides read TGTGCCAGCAGACCTAGGGGGGGGCCGCACACCGGGGAGCTGTTTTTT.